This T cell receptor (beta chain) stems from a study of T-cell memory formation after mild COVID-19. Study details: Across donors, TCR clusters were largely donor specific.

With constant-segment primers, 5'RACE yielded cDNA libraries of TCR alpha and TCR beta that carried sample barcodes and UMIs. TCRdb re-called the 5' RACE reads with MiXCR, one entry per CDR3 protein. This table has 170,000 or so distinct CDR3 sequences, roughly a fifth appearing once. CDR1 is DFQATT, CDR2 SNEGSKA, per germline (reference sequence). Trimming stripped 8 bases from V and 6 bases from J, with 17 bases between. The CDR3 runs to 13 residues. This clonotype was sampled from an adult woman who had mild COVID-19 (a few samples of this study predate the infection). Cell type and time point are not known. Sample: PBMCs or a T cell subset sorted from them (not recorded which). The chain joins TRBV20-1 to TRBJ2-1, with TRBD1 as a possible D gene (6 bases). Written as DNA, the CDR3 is TGCAGTCTCGGACAGCCTTCAGGCAATGAGCAGTTCTTC. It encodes CSLGQPSGNEQFF.